Presented here are 2 T cell receptor beta chains from one specimen sequenced in a study of Graves' ophthalmopathy and Graves' hyperthyroidism. RNA served as the template for amplifying TCR beta CDR3 regions. First-round RT-PCR employed HTBI primers, with a second-round multiplex PCR after it. Each CDR3 protein gets one entry after TCRdb re-called the multiplex PCR reads with MiXCR. The sample contains approximately 480,000 distinct CDR3 sequences, approximately 15% of which appear only once. Sequences were obtained from blood. The receptor source for this set is a woman aged 25 to 39 with Graves' ophthalmopathy.

There are a few counts of this clonotype. The chain uses TRBV19 and TRBJ2-5; the D gene could be TRBD1 or TRBD2 (6 bases each). CDR1 LNHDA and CDR2 SQIVND come from the germline V gene (reference sequence). This CDR3 is built from 13 residues. V was clipped by 8 bases and J by 2 bases, with 12 bases between them. The CDR3 sequence is CASGGRQQETQYF. The CDR3 nucleotides read TGTGCCAGTGGGGGGCGGCAGCAAGAGACCCAGTACTTC.

The sample holds many counts of this clonotype. The chain couples TRBV19 to TRBJ2-7; 14 nucleotides agree with TRBD2. This CDR3 region has 15 residues. In germline, CDR1 is LNHDA, CDR2 SQIVND (reference sequence). Trimming removed 6 bases from V and 4 bases from J; junction bases left unmatched: 5. The DNA for the CDR3 is TGTGCCAGTAGGATGACTAGCGGGAGGGGGTACGAGCAGTACTTC. Translation gives CASRMTSGRGYEQYF.